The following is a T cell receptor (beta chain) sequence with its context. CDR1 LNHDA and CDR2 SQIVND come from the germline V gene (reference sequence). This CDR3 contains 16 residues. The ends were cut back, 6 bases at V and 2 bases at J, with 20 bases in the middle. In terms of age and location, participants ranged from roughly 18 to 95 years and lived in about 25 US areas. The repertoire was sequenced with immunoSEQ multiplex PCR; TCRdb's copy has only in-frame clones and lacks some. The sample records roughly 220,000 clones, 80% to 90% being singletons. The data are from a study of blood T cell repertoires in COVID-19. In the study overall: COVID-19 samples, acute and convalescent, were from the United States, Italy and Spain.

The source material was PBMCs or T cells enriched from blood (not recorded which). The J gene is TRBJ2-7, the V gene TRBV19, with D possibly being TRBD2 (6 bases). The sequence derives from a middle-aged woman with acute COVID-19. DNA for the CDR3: TGTGCCAGTAGCTTATATGCGGGGCGGGGCCCCTACGAGCAGTACTTC. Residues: CASSLYAGRGPYEQYF.